The clone carrying this T cell receptor (beta chain) was detected only a few times. What it recognizes is unknown. The 5'RACE template-switching step produced TCR cDNA and added a universal primer site and UMIs. One entry per CDR3 protein, called by TCRdb with MiXCR from the 5' RACE reads. The sample carries fewer than 450,000 distinct CDR3 sequences, roughly 8.4% recorded once. The source of the sample is a study of T cells after yellow fever vaccination. Broader study findings: Clones that expanded after primary vaccination mostly reappeared after the booster (around 96% CD4, about 89% CD8). CD4 and CD8 compartments shared a small share of clonotypes.

Germline lookup yields CDR1 SGHTA and CDR2 FQGNSA. This CDR3 region has 14 residues. The V and J ends lost 5 bases and 6 bases, in that order; junction bases with no gene match: 7. The sequence was collected from a man aged 18 to 29 who received the YFV17D yellow fever vaccine. The chain uses TRBV7-2 and TRBJ2-3; 8 bases match TRBD1. The input for sequencing was PBMCs, taken approximately 40 days after the first yellow fever vaccination. The CDR3 spells CASSRGQVRDTQYF. The CDR3 nucleotides read TGTGCCAGCAGCCGGGGACAGGTTAGGGATACGCAGTATTTT. Combining the CDR3 with reference TRBV7-2 and TRBJ2-3 gives the whole variable domain GAGVSQSPSNKVTEKGKDVELRCDPISGHTALYWYRQSLGQGLEFLIYFQGNSAPDKSGLPSDRFSAERTGGSVSTLTIQRTQQEDSAVYLCASSRGQVRDTQYFGPGTRLTVL.